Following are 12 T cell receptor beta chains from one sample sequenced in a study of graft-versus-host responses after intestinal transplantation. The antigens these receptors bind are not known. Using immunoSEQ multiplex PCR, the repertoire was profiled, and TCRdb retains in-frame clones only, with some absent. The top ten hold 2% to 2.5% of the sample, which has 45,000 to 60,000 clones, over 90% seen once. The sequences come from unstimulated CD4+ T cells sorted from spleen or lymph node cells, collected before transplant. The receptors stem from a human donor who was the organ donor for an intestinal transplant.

The CDR3 nucleotides are TGTGCCAGCAGCCCAGGGGGCTCTGGGGCCAACGTCCTGACTTTC. The encoded protein is CASSPGGSGANVLTF. The V and J genes are TRBV28 and TRBJ2-6; 7 nucleotides match TRBD1. The CDR3 length is 15 residues. Germline lookup yields CDR1 MDHEN and CDR2 SYDVKM. Germline trimming cut 6 bases from V and 0 bases from J; bases unmatched to any gene: 2.

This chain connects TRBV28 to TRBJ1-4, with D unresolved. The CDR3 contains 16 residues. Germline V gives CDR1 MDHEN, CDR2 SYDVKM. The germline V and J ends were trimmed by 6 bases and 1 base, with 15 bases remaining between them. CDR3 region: CASRRYGGGTNEKLFF. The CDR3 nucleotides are TGTGCCAGCAGGCGATATGGAGGAGGAACTAATGAAAAACTGTTTTTT.

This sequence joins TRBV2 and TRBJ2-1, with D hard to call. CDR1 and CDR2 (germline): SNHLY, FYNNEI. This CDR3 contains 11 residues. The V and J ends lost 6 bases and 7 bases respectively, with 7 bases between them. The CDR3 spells CASRVINEQFF. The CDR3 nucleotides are TGTGCCAGCAGGGTAATAAATGAGCAGTTCTTC.

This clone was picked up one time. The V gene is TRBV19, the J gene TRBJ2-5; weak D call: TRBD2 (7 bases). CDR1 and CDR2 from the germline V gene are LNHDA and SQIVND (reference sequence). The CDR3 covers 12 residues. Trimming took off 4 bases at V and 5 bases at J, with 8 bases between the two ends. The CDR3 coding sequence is TGTGCCAGTAGTACGGGGGGCGAGACCCAGTACTTC. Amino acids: CASSTGGETQYF.

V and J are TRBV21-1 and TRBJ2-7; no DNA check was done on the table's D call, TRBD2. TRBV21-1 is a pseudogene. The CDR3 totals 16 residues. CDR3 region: CASSKARLAGGPEQYF. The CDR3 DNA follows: TGTGCCAGCAGCAAAGCCCGACTAGCGGGAGGGCCCGAGCAGTACTTC.

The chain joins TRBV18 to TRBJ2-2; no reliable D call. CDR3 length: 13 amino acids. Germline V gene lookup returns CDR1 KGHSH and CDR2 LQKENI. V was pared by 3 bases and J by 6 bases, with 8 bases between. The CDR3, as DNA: TGTGCCAGCTCACCGCGGCATGCCGGGGAGCTGTTTTTT. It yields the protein CASSPRHAGELFF.

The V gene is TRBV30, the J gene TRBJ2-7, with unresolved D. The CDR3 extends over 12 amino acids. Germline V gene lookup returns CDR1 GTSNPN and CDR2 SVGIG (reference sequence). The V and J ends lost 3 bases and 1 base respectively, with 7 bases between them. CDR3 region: CAWSGPSYEQYF. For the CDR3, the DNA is TGTGCCTGGAGCGGGCCTTCCTACGAGCAGTACTTC. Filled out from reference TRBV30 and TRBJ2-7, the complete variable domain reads SQTIHQWPATLVQPVGSPLSLECTVEGTSNPNLYWYRQAAGRGLQLLFYSVGIGQISSEVPQNLSASRPQDRQFILSSKKLLLSDSGFYLCAWSGPSYEQYFGPGTRLTVT.

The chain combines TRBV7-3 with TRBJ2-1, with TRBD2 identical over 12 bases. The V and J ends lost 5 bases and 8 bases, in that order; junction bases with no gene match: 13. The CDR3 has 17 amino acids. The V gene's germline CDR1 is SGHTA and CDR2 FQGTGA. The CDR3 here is CASSPTSTSGRRDEQFF. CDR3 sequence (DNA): TGTGCCAGCAGCCCCACCTCTACTAGCGGGAGGAGAGATGAGCAGTTCTTC.

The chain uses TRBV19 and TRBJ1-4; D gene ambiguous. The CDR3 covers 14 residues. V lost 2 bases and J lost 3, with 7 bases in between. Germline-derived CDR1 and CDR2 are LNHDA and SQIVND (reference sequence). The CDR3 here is CASSIRTANEKLFF. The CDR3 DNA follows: TGTGCCAGTAGTATACGGACGGCTAATGAAAAACTGTTTTTT.

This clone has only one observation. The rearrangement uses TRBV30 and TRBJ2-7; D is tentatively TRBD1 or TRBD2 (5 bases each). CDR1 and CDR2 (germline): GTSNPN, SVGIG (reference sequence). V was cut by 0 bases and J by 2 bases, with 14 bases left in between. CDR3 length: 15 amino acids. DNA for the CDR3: TGTGCCTGGAGTGTACACCGGCAGGGAGCCTACGAGCAGTACTTC. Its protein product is CAWSVHRQGAYEQYF.

The CDR3 loop reads CASSLGLAGDYEQYF. CDR3 DNA: TGCGCCAGCAGCTTGGGCCTAGCGGGAGACTACGAGCAGTACTTC. The chain carries TRBV5-1 and TRBJ2-7; 10 positions match TRBD2. CDR3 size: 15 residues. Looked up from germline, CDR1 is SGHRS and CDR2 is YFSETQ. With 0 bases clipped from V and 3 bases from J, the junction kept 3 bases outside the gene matches. The full variable domain, its missing parts supplied by reference TRBV5-1 and TRBJ2-7, is KAGVTQTPRYLIKTRGQQVTLSCSPISGHRSVSWYQQTPGQGLQFLFEYFSETQRNKGNFPGRFSGRQFSNSRSEMNVSTLELGDSALYLCASSLGLAGDYEQYFGPGTRLTVT.

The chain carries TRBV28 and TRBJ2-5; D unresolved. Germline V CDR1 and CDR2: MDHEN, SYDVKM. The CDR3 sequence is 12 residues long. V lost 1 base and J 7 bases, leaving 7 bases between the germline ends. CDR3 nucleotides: TGTGCCAGCAGTTTATTGTGGGGGACCCAGTACTTC. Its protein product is CASSLLWGTQYF.